This T cell receptor beta chain derives from a study of control samples from healthy donors and cancer patients. This CDR3 spans 16 amino acids. Germline V CDR1 and CDR2: SGHNT, YENEEA. The ends were cut back, 5 bases at V and 2 bases at J, with 17 bases in the middle. Using immunoSEQ multiplex PCR, the repertoire was profiled, and TCRdb retains in-frame clones only, with some absent. The sample has roughly 120,000 clones, 75% to 90% seen once. The rearrangement uses TRBV11-3 and TRBJ2-3, with D possibly being TRBD2 (6 bases). The sequencing input was PBMCs. This receptor was taken from a woman between 50 and 59 years old with colorectal cancer. In nucleotides, the CDR3 is TGTGCCAGCAGCCGGGGACTCCTGGGCTACACAGATACGCAGTATTTT. Translation: CASSRGLLGYTDTQYF.